This T cell receptor (beta chain) was profiled in a study of shared clonotypes between healthy human individuals. Study summary: Sampling drew on donors who were a couple of women and a few men aged 18 to 49. CD4 naive and CD4 memory each took three plates per donor, while CD8 naive took two and CD8 memory one.

A word on this clone: Other DNA sequences within the sample encode an identical CDR3.

V lost 0 bases to trimming and J lost 5 bases, with 4 bases between them. Germline-derived CDR1 and CDR2 are KGHSH and LQKENI. The CDR3 length is 12 residues. Deep level was the assay's run setting. Only in-frame clones appear in the TCRdb table, and some are missing; sequencing was by immunoSEQ multiplex PCR. The sample shows roughly 680,000 clones, 55% to 80% of them seen only once. Material: memory CD4+ T cells sorted from blood. Subset in this sample: CD45RA-negative fraction. The J gene is TRBJ2-5, the V gene TRBV18; unclear D gene. The receptor's source is a woman under 40 in good health. The CDR3 protein is CASSPPQETQYF. Here the CDR3 DNA reads TGTGCCAGCTCACCACCGCAGGAGACCCAGTACTTC.